The next 6 T cell receptor beta chains were all read from a single sample in a study of blood T cell repertoires in COVID-19. The table came from immunoSEQ multiplex PCR; TCRdb's copy has only in-frame clones and leaves some out. Seen here are around 290,000 clones, 88% observed once, and the top ten hold roughly 2%. The sequencing input was PBMCs or T cells enriched from blood (not recorded which). The receptors shown here come from a woman aged 55-75 years in a cohort exposed to, infected with or recovered from COVID-19 (not recorded which).

The CDR3 nucleotides read TGCGCCAGCAGCGCTAGCGGGAGGGGCACAGATACGCAGTATTTT. This encodes CASSASGRGTDTQYF. The rearrangement links TRBV5-1 to TRBJ2-3; 12 bases line up with TRBD2. V lost 4 bases, J lost 1 base, and 1 base stayed unmatched. The CDR3 extends over 15 amino acids. Germline V gene data show CDR1 as SGHRS and CDR2 as YFSETQ.

The rearrangement joins TRBV3-1 (or the pseudogene TRBV3-2) to TRBJ2-1, with unresolved D. The V gene lost 1 base and the J gene lost 0 bases, with 7 bases spanning the gap. Germline V gene lookup returns CDR1 LGHDT and CDR2 YNNKEL (reference sequence). CDR3 length: 15 amino acids. The CDR3 loop reads CASSQARSSYNEQFF. The CDR3 nucleotides read TGTGCCAGCAGCCAAGCTAGGAGCTCCTACAATGAGCAGTTCTTC.

This rearrangement joins TRBV7-5 to TRBJ1-2; the table calls TRBD1, which could not be checked here. TRBV7-5 is classified as a pseudogene. The CDR3 has 15 residues. DNA for the CDR3: TGTGCCAGAAGCTTAGCCAAAGACAGGGCCCATGGCTACACCTTC. Its protein is CARSLAKDRAHGYTF.

V gene TRBV19 combines with J gene TRBJ1-2, with 9 bases lining up with TRBD1. CDR1 and CDR2 (germline): LNHDA, SQIVND (reference sequence). V lost 2 bases and J lost 5; bases outside the gene matches: 6. This CDR3 region has 15 residues. DNA of the CDR3: TGTGCCAGTAGTATAATAGACAGGGGGACTTATGGCTACACCTTC. Its translation is CASSIIDRGTYGYTF. Full variable domain (remainder filled in from reference TRBV19 and TRBJ1-2): DGGITQSPKYLFRKEGQNVTLSCEQNLNHDAMYWYRQDPGQGLRLIYYSQIVNDFQKGDIAEGYSVSREKKESFPLTVTSAQKNPTAFYLCASSIIDRGTYGYTFGSGTRLTVV.

V is TRBV6-2 or TRBV6-3 and J is TRBJ1-4; D ambiguous. The CDR3 sequence is 17 residues long. V was clipped by 4 bases and J by 2 bases, with 17 bases between them. From germline, CDR1 is MNHEY and CDR2 SVGEGT. Here the CDR3 DNA reads TGTGCCAGCAGTTCCGGCAGGAGCGGAGGGACTAATGAAAAACTGTTTTTT. Translated: CASSSGRSGGTNEKLFF.

V is TRBV4-2 and J is TRBJ2-4, with 14 nucleotides matching TRBD2. CDR1 is LGHNA and CDR2 is YNFKEQ in the germline V gene. After removal of 0 bases from V and 6 bases from J, the junction contained 10 bases not matched to a gene. CDR3 length: 19 residues. This chain's CDR3 is CASSQDGGLAGVVGNIQYF. CDR3 nucleotide sequence: TGTGCCAGCAGCCAAGATGGGGGACTAGCGGGAGTCGTGGGAAACATTCAGTACTTC.